This TCR beta chain was obtained from a study of T cell responses to AZD1222 COVID-19 vaccine. Germline CDR1 reads MRHNA; CDR2 reads SNTAGT. CDR3 size: 15 residues. V lost 0 bases, J lost 9 bases, and 3 bases stayed unmatched. A remark on this clone: The antigen is undetermined.

The table came from immunoSEQ multiplex PCR; TCRdb's copy has only in-frame clones and leaves some out. Of fewer than 85,000 clones listed, approximately 90% are singletons. Study observations and caveats: The reported proportion of spike-specific TCRs targeting unmutated variant regions was nearly half. Donors were mostly white British, more females; clonal diversity possibly underestimated.

The specimen was peripheral blood, collected 28 days after the second AZD1222 dose. The TCR sequence derives from an adult who received the AZD1222 COVID-19 vaccine. V and J are TRBV6-4 and TRBJ2-3; 13 positions match TRBD2. CDR3 coding DNA: TGTGCCAGCAGTGACTCAGGACTAGCGGGAGTCACGCAGTATTTT. Its protein is CASSDSGLAGVTQYF.